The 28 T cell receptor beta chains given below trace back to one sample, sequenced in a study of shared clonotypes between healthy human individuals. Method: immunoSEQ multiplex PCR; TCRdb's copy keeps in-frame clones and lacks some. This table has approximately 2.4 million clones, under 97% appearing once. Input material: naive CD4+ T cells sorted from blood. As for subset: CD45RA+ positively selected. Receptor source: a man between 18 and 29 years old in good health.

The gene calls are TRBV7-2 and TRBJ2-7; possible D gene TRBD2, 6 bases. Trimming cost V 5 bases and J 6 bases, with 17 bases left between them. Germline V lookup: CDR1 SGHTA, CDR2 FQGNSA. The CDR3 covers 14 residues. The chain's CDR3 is CASSVARDSGEQYF. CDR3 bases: TGTGCCAGCAGCGTCGCGCGGGACTCGGGCGAGCAGTACTTC.

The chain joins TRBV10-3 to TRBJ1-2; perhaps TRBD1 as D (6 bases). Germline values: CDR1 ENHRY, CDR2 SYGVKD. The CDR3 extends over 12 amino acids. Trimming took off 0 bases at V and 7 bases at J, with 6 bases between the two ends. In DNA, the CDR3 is TGTGCCATCAGTGAGTCCAGGGGTGGCTACACCTTC. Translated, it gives CAISESRGGYTF.

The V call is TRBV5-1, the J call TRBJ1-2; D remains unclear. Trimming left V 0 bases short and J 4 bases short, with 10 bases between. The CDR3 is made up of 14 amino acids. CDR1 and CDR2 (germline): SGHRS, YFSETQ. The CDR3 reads CASSLGGFSYGYTF. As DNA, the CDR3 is TGCGCCAGCAGCTTGGGCGGGTTTAGCTATGGCTACACCTTC.

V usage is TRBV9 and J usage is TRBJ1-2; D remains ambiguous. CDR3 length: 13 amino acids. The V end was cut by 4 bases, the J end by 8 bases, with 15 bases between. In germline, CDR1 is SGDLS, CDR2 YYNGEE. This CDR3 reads CASSLSSIQGYTF. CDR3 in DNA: TGTGCCAGCAGCTTGTCGAGCATCCAGGGCTACACCTTC.

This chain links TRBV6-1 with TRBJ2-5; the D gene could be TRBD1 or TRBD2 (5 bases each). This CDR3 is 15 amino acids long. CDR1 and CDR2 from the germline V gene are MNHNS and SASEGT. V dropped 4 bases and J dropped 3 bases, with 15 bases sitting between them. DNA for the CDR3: TGTGCCAGCAGTGGGTTCGGGCTGGGGGAAGAGACCCAGTACTTC. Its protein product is CASSGFGLGEETQYF.

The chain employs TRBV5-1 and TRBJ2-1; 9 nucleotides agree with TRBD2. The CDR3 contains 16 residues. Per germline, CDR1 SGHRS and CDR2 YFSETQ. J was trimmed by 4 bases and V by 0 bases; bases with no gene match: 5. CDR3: CASSLAPTSGYNEQFF. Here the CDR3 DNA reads TGCGCCAGCAGCTTGGCCCCGACTAGCGGTTACAATGAGCAGTTCTTC.

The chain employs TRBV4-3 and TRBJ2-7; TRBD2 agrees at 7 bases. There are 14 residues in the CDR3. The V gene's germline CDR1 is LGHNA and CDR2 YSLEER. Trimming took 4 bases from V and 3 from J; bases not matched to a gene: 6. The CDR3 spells CASSPPTGGYEQYF. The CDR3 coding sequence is TGCGCCAGCAGCCCCCCCACGGGGGGCTACGAGCAGTACTTC.

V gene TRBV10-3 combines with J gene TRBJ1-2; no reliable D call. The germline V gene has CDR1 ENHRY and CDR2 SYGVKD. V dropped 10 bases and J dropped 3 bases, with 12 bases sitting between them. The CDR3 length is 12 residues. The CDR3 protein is CATRSGDYGYTF. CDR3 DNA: TGTGCCACAAGGAGCGGTGACTATGGCTACACCTTC.

CDR3 sequence: CASSVYNSPLHF. DNA for the CDR3: TGTGCCAGCAGTGTTTATAATTCACCCCTCCACTTT. The rearrangement joins TRBV6-1 to TRBJ1-6; no clear D gene. V lost 4 bases to trimming and J lost 4 bases, with 2 bases between them. Per the germline V gene, CDR1 is MNHNS and CDR2 is SASEGT. This CDR3 contains 12 residues.

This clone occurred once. This CDR3 is CASSGGGQVVNSPLHF. In DNA, the CDR3 is TGCGCCAGCAGTGGGGGGGGACAGGTAGTGAATTCACCCCTCCACTTT. The chain recombines TRBV10-2 with TRBJ1-6; the match to TRBD1 covers 8 bases. Germline CDR1 and CDR2: WSHSY and SAAADI. V shed 4 bases, J shed 7 bases, and the junction held 9 bases outside the gene matches. The CDR3 runs 16 residues.

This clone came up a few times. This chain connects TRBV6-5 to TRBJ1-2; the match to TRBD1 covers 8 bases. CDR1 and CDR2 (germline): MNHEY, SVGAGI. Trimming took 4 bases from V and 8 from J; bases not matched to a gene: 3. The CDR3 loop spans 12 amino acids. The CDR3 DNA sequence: TGTGCCAGCAGTTCCGGACAGGGCGGCTACACCTTC. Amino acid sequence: CASSSGQGGYTF.

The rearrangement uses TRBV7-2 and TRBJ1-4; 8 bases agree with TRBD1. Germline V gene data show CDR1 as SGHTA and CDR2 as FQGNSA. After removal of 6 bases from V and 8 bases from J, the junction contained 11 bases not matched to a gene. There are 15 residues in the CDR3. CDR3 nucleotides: TGTGCCAGCAGAGCCCAGGACAGGGTAGACGAAAAACTGTTTTTT. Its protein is CASRAQDRVDEKLFF.

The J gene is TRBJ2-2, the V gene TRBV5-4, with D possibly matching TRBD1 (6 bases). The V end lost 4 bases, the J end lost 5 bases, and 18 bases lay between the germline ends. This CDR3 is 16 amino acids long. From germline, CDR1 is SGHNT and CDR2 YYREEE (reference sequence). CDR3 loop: CASSPGQPTVTGELFF. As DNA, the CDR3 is TGTGCCAGCAGCCCGGGACAACCCACGGTAACCGGGGAGCTGTTTTTT.

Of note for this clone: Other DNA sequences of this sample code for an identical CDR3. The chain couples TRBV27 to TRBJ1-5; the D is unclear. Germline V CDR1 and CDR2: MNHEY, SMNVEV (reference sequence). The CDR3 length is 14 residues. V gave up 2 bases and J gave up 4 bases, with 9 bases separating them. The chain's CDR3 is CASSLEGRNQPQHF. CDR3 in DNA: TGTGCCAGCAGTTTAGAGGGTCGGAATCAGCCCCAGCATTTT.

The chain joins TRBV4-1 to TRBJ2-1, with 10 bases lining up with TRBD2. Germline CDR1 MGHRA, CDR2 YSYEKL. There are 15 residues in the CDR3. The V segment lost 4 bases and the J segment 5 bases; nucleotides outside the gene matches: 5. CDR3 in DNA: TGCGCCAGCAGCCTCCTGGGACTAGCGAACAATGAGCAGTTCTTC. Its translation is CASSLLGLANNEQFF.

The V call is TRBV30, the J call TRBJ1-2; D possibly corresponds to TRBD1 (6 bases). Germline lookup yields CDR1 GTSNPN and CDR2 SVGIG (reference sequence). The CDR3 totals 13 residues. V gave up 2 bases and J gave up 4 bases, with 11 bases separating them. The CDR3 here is CAWSTGLSYGYTF. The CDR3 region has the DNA TGTGCCTGGAGTACAGGGCTTTCCTATGGCTACACCTTC. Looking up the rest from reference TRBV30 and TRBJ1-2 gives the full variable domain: SQTIHQWPATLVQPVGSPLSLECTVEGTSNPNLYWYRQAAGRGLQLLFYSVGIGQISSEVPQNLSASRPQDRQFILSSKKLLLSDSGFYLCAWSTGLSYGYTFGSGTRLTVV.

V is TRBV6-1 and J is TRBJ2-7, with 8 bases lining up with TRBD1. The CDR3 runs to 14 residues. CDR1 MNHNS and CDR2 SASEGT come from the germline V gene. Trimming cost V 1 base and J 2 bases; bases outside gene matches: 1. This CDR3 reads CASSEGGQAYEQYF. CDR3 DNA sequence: TGTGCCAGCAGTGAAGGGGGACAGGCCTACGAGCAGTACTTC.

The CDR3 reads CASSFLDRGNQPQHF. The CDR3 DNA reads TGTGCCAGCAGCTTCCTGGACAGGGGAAATCAGCCCCAGCATTTT. The chain joins TRBV7-9 to TRBJ1-5; 9 nucleotides align to TRBD1. The CDR3 contains 15 residues. V lost 3 bases and J lost 4; bases outside the gene matches: 4. CDR1 is SEHNR, CDR2 FQNEAQ, per germline (reference sequence).

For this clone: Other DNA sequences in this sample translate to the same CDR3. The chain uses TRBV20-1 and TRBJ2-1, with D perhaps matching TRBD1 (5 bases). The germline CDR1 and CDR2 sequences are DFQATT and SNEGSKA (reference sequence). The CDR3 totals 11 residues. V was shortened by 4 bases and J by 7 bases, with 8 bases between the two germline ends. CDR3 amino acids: CSANKGNEQFF. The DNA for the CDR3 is TGCAGTGCTAATAAGGGGAATGAGCAGTTCTTC.

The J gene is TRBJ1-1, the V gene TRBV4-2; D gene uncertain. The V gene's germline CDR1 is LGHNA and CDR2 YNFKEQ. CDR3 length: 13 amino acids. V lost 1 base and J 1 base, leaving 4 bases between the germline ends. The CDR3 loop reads CASSQGRNTEAFF. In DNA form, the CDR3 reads TGTGCCAGCAGCCAAGGCCGGAACACTGAAGCTTTCTTT.

The CDR3 here is CASSFSLPAKNIQYF. CDR3 in DNA: TGTGCCAGCAGCTTTTCGTTACCAGCCAAAAACATTCAGTACTTC. The rearrangement links TRBV7-9 to TRBJ2-4; unclear D gene. Trimming took off 3 bases at V and 0 bases at J, with 9 bases between the two ends. This CDR3 has 15 residues. Germline CDR1 SEHNR, CDR2 FQNEAQ (reference sequence). Based on the CDR3 plus reference TRBV7-9 and TRBJ2-4, the full variable domain is DTGVSQNPRHKITKRGQNVTFRCDPISEHNRLYWYRQTLGQGPEFLTYFQNEAQLEKSRLLSDRFSAERPKGSFSTLEIQRTEQGDSAMYLCASSFSLPAKNIQYFGAGTRLSVL.

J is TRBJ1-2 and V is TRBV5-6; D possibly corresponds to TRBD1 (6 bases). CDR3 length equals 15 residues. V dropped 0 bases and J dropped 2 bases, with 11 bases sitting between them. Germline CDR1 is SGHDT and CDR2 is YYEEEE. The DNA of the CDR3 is TGTGCCAGCAGCTTGGACGTACAGGGAAACTATGGCTACACCTTC. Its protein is CASSLDVQGNYGYTF.

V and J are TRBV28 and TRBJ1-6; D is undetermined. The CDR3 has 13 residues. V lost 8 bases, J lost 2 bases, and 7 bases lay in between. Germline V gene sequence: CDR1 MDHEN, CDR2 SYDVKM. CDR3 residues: CASVTAYNSPLHF. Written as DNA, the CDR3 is TGTGCCAGCGTGACGGCCTATAATTCACCCCTCCACTTT.

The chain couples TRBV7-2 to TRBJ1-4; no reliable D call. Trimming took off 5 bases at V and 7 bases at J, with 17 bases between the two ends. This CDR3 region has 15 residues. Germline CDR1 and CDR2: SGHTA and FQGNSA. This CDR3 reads CASSVNGEWIEKLFF. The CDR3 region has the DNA TGTGCCAGCAGCGTGAATGGGGAGTGGATTGAAAAACTGTTTTTT. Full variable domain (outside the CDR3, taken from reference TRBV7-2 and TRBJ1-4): GAGVSQSPSNKVTEKGKDVELRCDPISGHTALYWYRQSLGQGLEFLIYFQGNSAPDKSGLPSDRFSAERTGGSVSTLTIQRTQQEDSAVYLCASSVNGEWIEKLFFGSGTQLSVL.

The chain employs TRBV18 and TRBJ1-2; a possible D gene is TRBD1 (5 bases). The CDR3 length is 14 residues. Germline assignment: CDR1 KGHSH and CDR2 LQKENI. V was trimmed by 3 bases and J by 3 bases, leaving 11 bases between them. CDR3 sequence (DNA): TGTGCCAGCTCACCCCTTGTGGGGGACTATGGCTACACCTTC. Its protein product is CASSPLVGDYGYTF.

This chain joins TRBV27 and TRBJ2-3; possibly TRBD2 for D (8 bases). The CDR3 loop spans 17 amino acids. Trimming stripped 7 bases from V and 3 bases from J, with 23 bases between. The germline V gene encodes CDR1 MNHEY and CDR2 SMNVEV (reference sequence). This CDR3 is CASISRGGTRGTDTQYF. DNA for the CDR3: TGTGCCAGCATCTCCAGGGGGGGGACTAGGGGAACAGATACGCAGTATTTT.

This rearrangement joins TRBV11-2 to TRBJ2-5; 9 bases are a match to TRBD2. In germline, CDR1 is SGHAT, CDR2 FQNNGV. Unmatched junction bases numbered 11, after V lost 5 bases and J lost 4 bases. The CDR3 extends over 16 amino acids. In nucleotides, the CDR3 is TGTGCCAGCAGCCAAAACCCGCGGGGGGGCCTAGAGACCCAGTACTTC. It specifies CASSQNPRGGLETQYF. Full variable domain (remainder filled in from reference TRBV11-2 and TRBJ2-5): EAGVAQSPRYKIIEKRQSVAFWCNPISGHATLYWYQQILGQGPKLLIQFQNNGVVDDSQLPKDRFSAERLKGVDSTLKIQPAKLEDSAVYLCASSQNPRGGLETQYFGPGTRLLVL.

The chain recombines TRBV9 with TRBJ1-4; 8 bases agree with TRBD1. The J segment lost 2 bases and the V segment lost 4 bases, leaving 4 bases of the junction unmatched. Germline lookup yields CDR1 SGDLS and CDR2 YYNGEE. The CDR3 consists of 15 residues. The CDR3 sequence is CASSMRQGTNEKLFF. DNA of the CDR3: TGTGCCAGCAGCATGAGACAGGGGACTAATGAAAAACTGTTTTTT. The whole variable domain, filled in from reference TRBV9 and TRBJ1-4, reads DSGVTQTPKHLITATGQRVTLRCSPRSGDLSVYWYQQSLDQGLQFLIQYYNGEERAKGNILERFSAQQFPDLHSELNLSSLELGDSALYFCASSMRQGTNEKLFFGSGTQLSVL.